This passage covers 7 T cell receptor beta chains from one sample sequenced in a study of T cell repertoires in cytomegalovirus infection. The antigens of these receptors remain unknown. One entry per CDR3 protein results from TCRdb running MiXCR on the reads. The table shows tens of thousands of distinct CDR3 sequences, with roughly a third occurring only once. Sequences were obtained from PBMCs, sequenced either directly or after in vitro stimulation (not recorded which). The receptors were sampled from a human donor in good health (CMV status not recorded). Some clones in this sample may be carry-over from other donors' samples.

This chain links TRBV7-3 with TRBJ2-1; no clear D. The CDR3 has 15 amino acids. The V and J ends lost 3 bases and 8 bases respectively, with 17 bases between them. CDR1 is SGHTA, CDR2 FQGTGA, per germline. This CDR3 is CASSFKPGSSDEQFF. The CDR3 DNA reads TGTGCCAGCAGCTTTAAGCCAGGATCATCGGATGAGCAGTTCTTC. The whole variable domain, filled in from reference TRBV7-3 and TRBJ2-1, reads GAGVSQTPSNKVTEKGKYVELRCDPISGHTALYWYRQSLGQGPEFLIYFQGTGAADDSGLPNDRFFAVRPEGSVSTLKIQRTERGDSAVYLCASSFKPGSSDEQFFGPGTRLTVL.

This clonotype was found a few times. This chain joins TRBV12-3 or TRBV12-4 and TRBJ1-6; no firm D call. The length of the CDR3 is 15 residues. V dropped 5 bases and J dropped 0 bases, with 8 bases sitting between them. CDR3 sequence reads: CASSQRYSYNSPLHF. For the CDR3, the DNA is TGTGCCAGCAGTCAGCGATACTCCTATAATTCACCCCTCCACTTT.

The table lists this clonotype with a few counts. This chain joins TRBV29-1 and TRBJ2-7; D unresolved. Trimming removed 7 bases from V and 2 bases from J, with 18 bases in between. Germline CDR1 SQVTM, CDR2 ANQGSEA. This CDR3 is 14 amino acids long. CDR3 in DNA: TGCAGCGCCTCGTGGCTAGAAAAACCCTACGAGCAGTACTTC. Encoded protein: CSASWLEKPYEQYF.

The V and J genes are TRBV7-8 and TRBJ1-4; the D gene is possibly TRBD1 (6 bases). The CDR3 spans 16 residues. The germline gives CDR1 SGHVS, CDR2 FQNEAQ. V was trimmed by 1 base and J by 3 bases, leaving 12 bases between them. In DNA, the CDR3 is TGTGCCAGCAGCTTAGTTGGGGCAGGGGCTAATGAAAAACTGTTTTTT. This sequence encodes CASSLVGAGANEKLFF.

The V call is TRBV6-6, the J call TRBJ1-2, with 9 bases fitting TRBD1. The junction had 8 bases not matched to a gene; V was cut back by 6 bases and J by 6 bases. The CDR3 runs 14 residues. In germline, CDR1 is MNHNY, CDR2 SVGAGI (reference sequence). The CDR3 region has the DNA TGTGCCAGCAGAAAATGGACAGGGGAGGATGGCTACACCTTC. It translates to CASRKWTGEDGYTF.

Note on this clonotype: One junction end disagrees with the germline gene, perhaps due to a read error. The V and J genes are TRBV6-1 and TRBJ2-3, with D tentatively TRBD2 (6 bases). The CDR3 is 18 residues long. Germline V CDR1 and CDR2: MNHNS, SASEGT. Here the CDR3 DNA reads TGTGCCACCAGTGAATGGGTGGGGACTGGGCTTAGCACAGATACGCAGTATTTT. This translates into CATSEWVGTGLSTDTQYF.

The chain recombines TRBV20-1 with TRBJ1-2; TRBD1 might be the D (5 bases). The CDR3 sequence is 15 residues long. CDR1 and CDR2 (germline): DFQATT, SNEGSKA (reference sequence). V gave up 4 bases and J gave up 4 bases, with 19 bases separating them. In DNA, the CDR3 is TGCAGTGCTACTAACCGGGACCCGGAGGGCTATGGCTACACCTTC. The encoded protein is CSATNRDPEGYGYTF.